These 19 T cell receptor beta chains were all obtained from the same sample, sequenced in a study of shared clonotypes between healthy human individuals. Profiled with immunoSEQ multiplex PCR; TCRdb holds only in-frame clones, not every one. The table lists about 2.1 million clones, 90% to 95% of them singletons, with 1.7% in the top ten. It was CD45RO-negative cells, positively selected for CCR7, that made up naive CD8 cells, with terminally differentiated effector memory CD45RA+ cells excluded. Sequenced input: naive CD8+ T cells from PBMCs. These receptors were collected from a man between 18 and 29 years old in good health. Some clones in this sample may be carry-over from other donors' samples.

The gene calls are TRBV6-1 and TRBJ1-3; D remains unclear. CDR1 is MNHNS and CDR2 is SASEGT in the germline V gene. This CDR3 has 14 residues. V was clipped by 3 bases and J by 2 bases, with 8 bases between them. The CDR3 DNA is TGTGCCAGCAGTGATTGGTTCGCTGGAAACACCATATATTTT. It codes for CASSDWFAGNTIYF.

The gene calls are TRBV4-1 and TRBJ2-1, with TRBD2 matching 9 bases. CDR1 MGHRA and CDR2 YSYEKL come from the germline V gene. CDR3 length: 16 residues. The V and J ends lost 1 base and 3 bases, in that order; junction bases with no gene match: 4. The CDR3 protein is CASSQVAGALYNEQFF. The CDR3 region has the DNA TGCGCCAGCAGCCAAGTAGCGGGAGCCCTCTACAATGAGCAGTTCTTC.

The chain is built from TRBV7-6 and TRBJ2-7; TRBD1 is a possible D gene (5 bases). CDR1 SGHVS and CDR2 FNYEAQ come from the germline V gene. This CDR3 region has 16 residues. V shed 4 bases and J shed 2 bases, with 18 bases lying between them. CDR3 sequence: CASSYTSRPGTYEQYF. CDR3 DNA: TGTGCCAGCAGCTATACAAGTCGCCCAGGGACCTACGAGCAGTACTTC.

The V and J genes are TRBV14 and TRBJ2-2; D might be TRBD1 (6 bases). This CDR3 region has 13 residues. V gave up 2 bases and J gave up 6 bases, with 7 bases separating them. Germline V gene sequence: CDR1 SGHDN, CDR2 FVKESK. The CDR3 sequence is CASSQTGSGELFF. Here the CDR3 DNA reads TGTGCCAGCAGCCAAACAGGGTCCGGGGAGCTGTTTTTT.

This clone has just one count. The chain joins TRBV11-2 to TRBJ2-1; TRBD2 matches at 8 bases. CDR3 length equals 16 residues. Germline V gene sequence: CDR1 SGHAT, CDR2 FQNNGV. The ends lost 2 bases at V and 0 bases at J; junction bases unmatched: 3. The chain's CDR3 is CASSLSGRDSYNEQFF. DNA of the CDR3: TGTGCCAGCAGCTTAAGCGGGAGAGACTCCTACAATGAGCAGTTCTTC.

V gene TRBV5-6 combines with J gene TRBJ1-5; tentatively, D is TRBD1 (5 bases). Trimming pared 0 bases from V and 6 bases from J, leaving 13 bases between. The CDR3 is 15 residues long. The germline V gene encodes CDR1 SGHDT and CDR2 YYEEEE. The CDR3 region is CASSLASGGGQPQHF. The CDR3, as DNA: TGTGCCAGCAGCTTGGCCTCGGGGGGAGGTCAGCCCCAGCATTTT.

The rearrangement joins TRBV6-5 to TRBJ1-2, with D maybe TRBD1 (5 bases). V was clipped by 6 bases and J by 4 bases, with 12 bases between them. Germline V lookup: CDR1 MNHEY, CDR2 SVGAGI. The CDR3 loop spans 13 amino acids. The CDR3 here is CASRSRGGYGYTF. In nucleotides, the CDR3 is TGTGCCAGCAGGTCACGGGGGGGCTATGGCTACACCTTC.

V is TRBV27 and J is TRBJ2-1; D uncertain. From germline, CDR1 is MNHEY and CDR2 SMNVEV (reference sequence). V shed 5 bases and J shed 6 bases, with 14 bases lying between them. CDR3 length: 14 amino acids. The CDR3 sequence: CASSPRSSSNEQFF. CDR3 nucleotide sequence: TGTGCCAGCAGTCCACGTTCTAGTAGCAATGAGCAGTTCTTC.

V and J are TRBV27 and TRBJ2-7; D remains ambiguous. Trimming took 4 bases from V and 2 from J, leaving 9 bases between them. This CDR3 is 13 amino acids long. Germline V gives CDR1 MNHEY, CDR2 SMNVEV (reference sequence). The CDR3 here is CASSSRSPYEQYF. The CDR3 nucleotides read TGTGCCAGCAGTTCTCGCAGCCCCTACGAGCAGTACTTC.

This rearrangement joins TRBV4-2 to TRBJ2-7, with 10 nucleotides matching TRBD2. Germline CDR1 LGHNA, CDR2 YNFKEQ. This CDR3 has 17 amino acids. The trim removed 4 bases at V and 5 bases at J, leaving 14 bases unmatched. The CDR3: CASSPLVPSGRVNEQYF. The DNA of the CDR3 is TGTGCCAGCAGCCCTCTGGTCCCTAGCGGGAGAGTCAACGAGCAGTACTTC.

The chain joins TRBV10-1 to TRBJ1-5, with D perhaps TRBD1 (6 bases). Trimming pared 11 bases from V and 0 bases from J, leaving 20 bases between. In germline, CDR1 is WNHNN, CDR2 SYGVQD (reference sequence). The CDR3 sequence is 16 residues long. The CDR3 loop is CAAMSTGPFSNQPQHF. The CDR3 DNA reads as TGCGCCGCCATGTCGACAGGACCTTTTAGCAATCAGCCCCAGCATTTT.

V gene TRBV9 combines with J gene TRBJ2-2, with 8 bases matching TRBD1. Germline CDR1 SGDLS, CDR2 YYNGEE. The CDR3 consists of 17 residues. V gave up 2 bases and J gave up 3 bases; unmatched junction bases: 9. CDR3 in amino acids: CASSVRFQGADTGELFF. The CDR3 nucleotides read TGTGCCAGCAGCGTCCGGTTTCAGGGGGCTGACACCGGGGAGCTGTTTTTT.

The CDR3 coding sequence is TGCGCCAGCAGCCAAGATAGTCCGCCCTACGAGCAGTACTTC. This gives the protein CASSQDSPPYEQYF. The rearrangement joins TRBV4-3 to TRBJ2-7, with D uncertain. The CDR3 totals 14 residues. V lost 0 bases and J 2 bases, leaving 8 bases between the germline ends. From germline, CDR1 is LGHNA and CDR2 YSLEER.

Note on this clone: Distinct nucleotide sequences in the sample also encode this CDR3. The J gene is TRBJ2-1, the V gene TRBV19, with unresolved D. The V gene's germline CDR1 is LNHDA and CDR2 SQIVND (reference sequence). The CDR3 length is 13 residues. The V gene lost 3 bases and the J gene lost 2 bases, with 5 bases spanning the gap. The CDR3 sequence is CASSIGPYNEQFF. The CDR3 DNA is TGTGCCAGTAGTATTGGCCCCTACAATGAGCAGTTCTTC.

This clone was seen a single time. The chain links TRBV27 to TRBJ2-1; D tentatively reads TRBD1 or TRBD2 (6 bases each). CDR3 size: 14 residues. The germline V and J ends were trimmed by 8 bases and 5 bases, with 16 bases remaining between them. CDR1 is MNHEY and CDR2 is SMNVEV in the germline V gene (reference sequence). This CDR3 is CASGLGGLHNEQFF. The CDR3 region has the DNA TGTGCCAGCGGCCTAGGGGGACTTCACAATGAGCAGTTCTTC.

The chain joins TRBV5-8 to TRBJ2-7; D gene uncertain. The germline V gene encodes CDR1 SGHTS and CDR2 YDEGEE. Trimming removed 4 bases from V and 7 bases from J, with 12 bases in between. The CDR3 is made up of 12 amino acids. In DNA, the CDR3 is TGTGCCAGCAGCCCTCCCTCGGGTGAGCAGTACTTC. Residues: CASSPPSGEQYF.

As concerns this clone: A read error is likely, as this CDR3 ends without the conserved phenylalanine or tryptophan. Because the CDR3's place on the DNA is in doubt, the DNA is left out and the CDR3 is given as listed by TCRdb. This rearrangement joins TRBV7-6 to TRBJ2-7; TRBD2 reflects the table's D call only, with no check against the DNA. Germline V CDR1 and CDR2: SGHVS, FNYEAQ. The CDR3 comprises 13 residues, both ends counted. The CDR3 protein is CASSGGRDVGLEI.

This chain connects TRBV6-5 to TRBJ2-5; D gene unclear. The V gene lost 7 bases and the J gene lost 0 bases, with 15 bases spanning the gap. This CDR3 spans 15 amino acids. Germline lookup yields CDR1 MNHEY and CDR2 SVGAGI. The CDR3 region has the DNA TGTGCCAGCACCCATATAGGGCAGAACCAAGAGACCCAGTACTTC. This translates into CASTHIGQNQETQYF.

This chain connects TRBV27 to TRBJ2-7; D is uncertain. This CDR3 contains 12 residues. V was shortened by 6 bases and J by 3 bases, with 9 bases between the two germline ends. Germline V gives CDR1 MNHEY, CDR2 SMNVEV (reference sequence). CDR3 nucleotide sequence: TGTGCCAGCAGATCCAGAGTCTACGAGCAGTACTTC. It codes for CASRSRVYEQYF.